These 10 T cell receptor beta chains came from one sample sequenced in a study of identical twins. In TCRdb, the 5' RACE reads were re-called with MiXCR into one record per CDR3 protein. The sample lists about 530,000 distinct CDR3 sequences; roughly 15% were seen once. The data were also submitted as part of a second study, on yellow fever vaccine responses in identical twins.

Sequenced sample: CD4+ T cells sorted from blood. These receptors came from a woman under 30 in good health.

This clonotype was seen a few times. The chain couples TRBV15 to TRBJ2-2; tentative D call: TRBD1 (6 bases). V was pared by 5 bases and J by 2 bases, with 21 bases between. Germline V gene data show CDR1 as LNHNV and CDR2 as YYDKDF (reference sequence). CDR3 length: 18 amino acids. The CDR3 sequence: CATSGPTGSHPNTGELFF. CDR3 sequence (DNA): TGTGCCACCAGCGGCCCCACAGGGAGCCACCCTAACACCGGGGAGCTGTTTTTT.

This clonotype occurred a few times. The chain joins TRBV5-1 to TRBJ2-7; D possibly corresponds to TRBD1 (6 bases). Germline V gene data show CDR1 as SGHRS and CDR2 as YFSETQ. The CDR3 has 14 residues. With 4 bases removed from V and 4 bases from J, the gap between germline ends came to 15 bases. The CDR3 DNA reads as TGCGCCAGCAGCATGGACAGAGACTCTTACGAGCAGTACGTC. This codes for CASSMDRDSYEQYV.

The rearrangement links TRBV5-1 to TRBJ2-5; possible D gene TRBD1, 6 bases. The CDR3 sequence is 16 residues long. V lost 4 bases, J lost 1 base, and 17 bases lay in between. Germline V CDR1 and CDR2: SGHRS, YFSETQ. CDR3 nucleotides: TGCGCCAGCAGCCCCGGACAGACCAAGTCCCAAGAGACCCAGTACTTC. Residues: CASSPGQTKSQETQYF.

This chain joins TRBV7-8 and TRBJ2-1, with 8 bases matching TRBD2. This CDR3 contains 18 residues. V lost 1 base, J lost 0 bases, and 8 bases stayed unmatched. The germline gives CDR1 SGHVS, CDR2 FQNEAQ. The CDR3 nucleotides are TGTGCCAGCAGCTTAGACAGCGGGAGTTTACCCTCCTACAATGAGCAGTTCTTC. It is translated as CASSLDSGSLPSYNEQFF.

The V gene is TRBV6-5, the J gene TRBJ1-1; D not certain. The CDR3 has 12 amino acids. Per germline, CDR1 MNHEY and CDR2 SVGAGI. V was shortened by 8 bases and J by 6 bases, with 13 bases between the two germline ends. CDR3 nucleotides: TGTGCCAGCTCGGACGGGCACCCTGAAGCTTTCTTT. Translating gives CASSDGHPEAFF.

A few counts support this clonotype. The chain combines TRBV29-1 with TRBJ2-5, with D perhaps given as TRBD1 or TRBD2 (5 bases each). The CDR3 spans 13 residues. Trimming removed 3 bases from V and 4 bases from J, with 12 bases in between. CDR1 is SQVTM, CDR2 ANQGSEA, per germline. The CDR3 loop is CSVDEGLGETQYF. The CDR3 nucleotides are TGCAGCGTTGACGAGGGGCTGGGAGAGACCCAGTACTTC.

This clonotype was counted only a few times. The rearrangement uses TRBV12-3 or TRBV12-4 and TRBJ1-4; no clear D gene. The CDR3 is 15 amino acids. The ends were cut back, 8 bases at V and 2 bases at J, with 15 bases in the middle. The CDR3 DNA reads as TGTGCCAGCCCCCGCCCGACGGCCACTAATGAAAAACTGTTTTTT. Its protein is CASPRPTATNEKLFF.

This chain connects TRBV20-1 to TRBJ2-1; weak D call: TRBD1 (5 bases). This CDR3 is built from 13 residues. Germline V gives CDR1 DFQATT, CDR2 SNEGSKA (reference sequence). V was trimmed by 2 bases and J by 0 bases, leaving 5 bases between them. The CDR3 spells CSARQGSYNEQFF. The CDR3 DNA reads as TGCAGTGCTAGACAGGGCTCCTACAATGAGCAGTTCTTC.

This clonotype has a handful of counts. This chain links TRBV5-1 with TRBJ2-1, with D tentatively TRBD2 (6 bases). V was trimmed by 0 bases and J by 4 bases, leaving 11 bases between them. CDR1 and CDR2 (germline): SGHRS, YFSETQ. The CDR3 is 15 amino acids. The CDR3 nucleotides are TGCGCCAGCAGCTTGGTTTCTAGCGAGTACAATGAGCAGTTCTTC. It is translated as CASSLVSSEYNEQFF.

The rearrangement uses TRBV28 and TRBJ2-4, with a weak D call TRBD1 (5 bases). CDR3 length: 14 residues. Per the germline V gene, CDR1 is MDHEN and CDR2 is SYDVKM. V was cut by 3 bases and J by 6 bases, with 12 bases left in between. The CDR3 coding sequence is TGTGCCAGCAGTTTTTTAGGGGCGTTAAACATTCAGTACTTC. It yields the protein CASSFLGALNIQYF.